The 17 T cell receptor beta chains below come from one sample, sequenced in a study of T-cell memory formation after mild COVID-19. MiXCR, run by TCRdb on the 5' RACE reads, gives a single entry per CDR3 protein. This sample has 400,000 or so distinct CDR3 sequences; 15% to 25% occur once, and the top ten carry 7.5% to 9.5%. The sequenced sample was PBMCs or a T cell subset sorted from them (not recorded which). The receptors were gathered from an adult woman who had mild COVID-19 (a few samples of this study predate the infection). Cell type and time point are not known.

V usage is TRBV5-1 and J usage is TRBJ2-7; TRBD1 is a possible D gene (5 bases). In germline, CDR1 is SGHRS, CDR2 YFSETQ. The CDR3 is made up of 16 amino acids. The V gene lost 0 bases and the J gene lost 2 bases, with 15 bases spanning the gap. The CDR3 here is CASSLAGAGFTYEQYF. The DNA of the CDR3 is TGCGCCAGCAGCTTGGCAGGCGCAGGGTTCACCTACGAGCAGTACTTC.

This clonotype was observed a handful of times. The chain recombines TRBV20-1 with TRBJ1-5; D is undetermined. Germline V lookup: CDR1 DFQATT, CDR2 SNEGSKA (reference sequence). V was trimmed by 6 bases and J by 6 bases, leaving 12 bases between them. The CDR3 covers 12 residues. CDR3 in DNA: TGCAGTGCCACGGGAGGGTCTCAGCCCCAGCATTTT. This gives the protein CSATGGSQPQHF.

The sample holds a few counts of this clonotype. This chain uses TRBV12-3 or TRBV12-4 with TRBJ1-2, with D possibly being TRBD1 (6 bases). This CDR3 region has 13 residues. Trimming pared 6 bases from V and 7 bases from J, leaving 15 bases between. The DNA of the CDR3 is TGTGCCAGCAGCCCAGCCCTACAGGGTGGCTACACCTTC. It encodes CASSPALQGGYTF.

The CDR3 region is CASRFTDTQYF. The CDR3 DNA is TGCGCCAGCCGGTTCACAGATACGCAGTATTTT. The chain carries TRBV5-1 and TRBJ2-3; D unresolved. This CDR3 region has 11 residues. Trimming took 7 bases from V and 2 from J, leaving 5 bases between them. Germline V CDR1 and CDR2: SGHRS, YFSETQ.

This clonotype turned up a few times. This chain's CDR3 is CASSLDVGANTGELFF. For the CDR3, the DNA is TGTGCCAGCAGCTTGGACGTGGGGGCCAACACCGGGGAGCTGTTTTTT. The chain uses TRBV5-4 and TRBJ2-2, with D perhaps matching TRBD1 (6 bases). The germline CDR1 and CDR2 sequences are SGHNT and YYREEE (reference sequence). The CDR3 covers 16 residues. The V end lost 0 bases, the J end lost 2 bases, and 11 bases lay between the germline ends.

The V call is TRBV7-9, the J call TRBJ2-1; 8 nucleotides agree with TRBD2. The CDR3 contains 16 residues. The germline CDR1 and CDR2 sequences are SEHNR and FQNEAQ (reference sequence). The J segment lost 3 bases and the V segment lost 2 bases, leaving 6 bases of the junction unmatched. The CDR3 region has the DNA TGTGCCAGCAGCTTACTCCGGGAGGGCCTCTACAATGAGCAGTTCTTC. This codes for CASSLLREGLYNEQFF.

The chain carries TRBV18 and TRBJ2-7; the D gene is possibly TRBD1 (6 bases). This CDR3 spans 15 amino acids. Trimming pared 6 bases from V and 2 bases from J, leaving 17 bases between. CDR1 and CDR2 (germline): KGHSH, LQKENI. The CDR3 bases are TGTGCCAGCTCCCCCCGAGGGGGAGATGCCTACGAGCAGTACTTC. Its translation is CASSPRGGDAYEQYF.

This clonotype came up a few times. This chain joins TRBV11-2 and TRBJ2-5; 9 bases line up with TRBD2. CDR1 and CDR2 (germline): SGHAT, FQNNGV. This CDR3 has 15 residues. The V segment lost 5 bases and the J segment 4 bases; nucleotides outside the gene matches: 8. CDR3 loop: CASSRTGGGVETQYF. Here the CDR3 DNA reads TGTGCCAGCAGCCGGACGGGCGGGGGGGTAGAGACCCAGTACTTC.

The chain combines TRBV6-2 or TRBV6-3 with TRBJ2-1; D unclear. The CDR3 runs to 13 residues. V lost 6 bases, J lost 9 bases, and 15 bases lay in between. The V gene's germline CDR1 is MNHEY and CDR2 SVGEGT. The CDR3 sequence: CASSPPYSREQFF. CDR3 sequence (DNA): TGTGCCAGCAGCCCGCCCTACTCGCGTGAGCAGTTCTTC.

The genes are TRBV24-1 and TRBJ2-1, with 7 bases that match TRBD2. The CDR3 contains 16 residues. Germline V gene sequence: CDR1 KGHDR, CDR2 SFDVKD. With V trimmed by 3 bases and J by 6 bases, 10 bases remained unmatched. The CDR3 loop reads CATSDPTSPAANEQFF. CDR3 in DNA: TGTGCCACCAGTGATCCGACTAGCCCCGCCGCCAATGAGCAGTTCTTC.

V and J are TRBV29-1 and TRBJ1-5, with D unresolved. V shed 7 bases and J shed 0 bases, with 10 bases lying between them. CDR1 is SQVTM, CDR2 ANQGSEA, per germline. The CDR3 sequence is 13 residues long. CDR3 coding DNA: TGCAGCGCCGTAGGATCTAGCAATCAGCCCCAGCATTTT. Its translation is CSAVGSSNQPQHF.

The V and J genes are TRBV12-3 or TRBV12-4 and TRBJ2-7, with 10 bases lining up with TRBD2. The CDR3 has 15 amino acids. Trimming at V came to 5 bases and at J to 2 bases, leaving 6 bases not matched to a gene. CDR3 sequence (DNA): TGTGCCAGCAGTACCTTAAGCGGGAGGGCCTACGAGCAGTACTTC. Amino acids: CASSTLSGRAYEQYF.

The rearrangement joins TRBV5-6 to TRBJ1-1; D unclear. V lost 4 bases to trimming and J lost 3 bases, with 16 bases between them. CDR1 and CDR2 from the germline V gene are SGHDT and YYEEEE. The CDR3 is made up of 15 amino acids. CDR3 sequence reads: CASSQSLEGDTEAFF. DNA of the CDR3: TGTGCCAGCAGCCAGTCATTAGAGGGTGACACTGAAGCTTTCTTT.

This sequence joins TRBV12-3 or TRBV12-4 and TRBJ1-1; no definite D call. The CDR3 has 12 residues. The ends were cut back, 3 bases at V and 10 bases at J, with 12 bases in the middle. CDR3 protein: CASSFGRGAAFF. DNA for the CDR3: TGTGCCAGCAGTTTTGGGCGGGGTGCAGCTTTCTTT.

This clonotype was recorded a few times. The rearrangement links TRBV5-1 to TRBJ2-7; a possible D gene is TRBD2 (6 bases). The CDR3 sequence is 19 residues long. Between the trimmed V and J ends, which lost 0 bases and 1 base, there was a span of 23 bases. From germline, CDR1 is SGHRS and CDR2 YFSETQ. CDR3 sequence: CASSLAPGVAAPGSYEQYF. Written as DNA, the CDR3 is TGCGCCAGCAGCTTGGCCCCGGGGGTGGCAGCCCCGGGATCCTACGAGCAGTACTTC. Full variable domain (remainder filled in from reference TRBV5-1 and TRBJ2-7): KAGVTQTPRYLIKTRGQQVTLSCSPISGHRSVSWYQQTPGQGLQFLFEYFSETQRNKGNFPGRFSGRQFSNSRSEMNVSTLELGDSALYLCASSLAPGVAAPGSYEQYFGPGTRLTVT.

This clonotype appeared a few times. The chain links TRBV12-3 or TRBV12-4 to TRBJ2-5; D possibly uses TRBD1 or TRBD2 (5 bases each). The V end lost 5 bases, the J end lost 6 bases, and 16 bases lay between the germline ends. The CDR3 contains 14 residues. In DNA form, the CDR3 reads TGTGCCAGCAGTGGGGACCCGGAGTCGAAGACCCAGTACTTC. This translates into CASSGDPESKTQYF.

This clonotype was seen at least ten times. Here the CDR3 reads CASSEVASYGYTF. The CDR3 bases are TGTGCCAGCAGTGAAGTCGCCAGCTATGGCTACACCTTC. The rearrangement links TRBV6-1 to TRBJ1-2; no clear D gene. Per the germline V gene, CDR1 is MNHNS and CDR2 is SASEGT. V was clipped by 1 base and J by 4 bases, with 7 bases between them. The CDR3 runs 13 residues.